Listed below are T cell receptor beta chains from one sample, sequenced in a study of blood T cell repertoires in COVID-19. Repertoires were generated with immunoSEQ multiplex PCR, while TCRdb's copy carries only in-frame clones and drops some. In the table there are over 95,000 clones, 79% of which are singletons. The sequenced sample consisted of peripheral blood. These receptors were obtained from a woman at least 80 years old with active or convalescent COVID-19. Both conserved end residues are part of each CDR3.

CDR3	V	J
CASSLSGVGTSYEQYF	TRBV27	TRBJ2-7
CASSQMVDRVGPDTQYF	TRBV4-3	TRBJ2-3
CASSLGGQGAGGYTF	TRBV9	TRBJ1-2
CASSHSGRAFYNEQFF	TRBV7-9	TRBJ2-1
CASSLLQRSNTGELFF	TRBV5-1	TRBJ2-2
CASRVRGQVPGSRYTQYF	TRBV11-2	TRBJ2-3
CASRNTLGDSPAYEQYF	TRBV12-2	TRBJ2-7
CASSYSTPASPGNTIYF	TRBV7-8	TRBJ1-3
CASSLGQSTDTQYF	TRBV13	TRBJ2-3
CASRSRVGHLKYF	TRBV5-8	TRBJ2-5
CASSIRQGIGNIQYF	TRBV19	TRBJ2-4
CASSPSAGMNTEAFF	TRBV18	TRBJ1-1
CATSTSGSSYNEQFF	TRBV24-1	TRBJ2-1